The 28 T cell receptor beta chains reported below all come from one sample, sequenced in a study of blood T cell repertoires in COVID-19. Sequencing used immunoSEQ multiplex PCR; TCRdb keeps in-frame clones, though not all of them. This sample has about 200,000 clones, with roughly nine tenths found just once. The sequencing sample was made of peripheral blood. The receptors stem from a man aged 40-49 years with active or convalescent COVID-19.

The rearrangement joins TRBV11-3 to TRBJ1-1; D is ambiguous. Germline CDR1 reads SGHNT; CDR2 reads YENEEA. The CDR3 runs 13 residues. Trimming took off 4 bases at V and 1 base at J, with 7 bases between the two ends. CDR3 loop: CASSSNTNTEAFF. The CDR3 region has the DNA TGTGCCAGCAGCTCTAATACGAACACTGAAGCTTTCTTT.

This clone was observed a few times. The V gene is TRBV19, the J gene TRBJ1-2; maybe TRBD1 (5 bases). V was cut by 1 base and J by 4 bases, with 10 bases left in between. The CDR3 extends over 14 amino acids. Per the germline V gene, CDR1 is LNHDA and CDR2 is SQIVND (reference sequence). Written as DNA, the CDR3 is TGTGCCAGTAGTATAGGGTACAGGCCCTATGGCTACACCTTC. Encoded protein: CASSIGYRPYGYTF.

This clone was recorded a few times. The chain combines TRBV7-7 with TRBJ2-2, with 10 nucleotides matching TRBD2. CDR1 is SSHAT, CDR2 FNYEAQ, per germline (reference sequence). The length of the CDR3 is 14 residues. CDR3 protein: CARNILAGKGELFF. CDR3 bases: TGTGCTAGGAATATACTAGCGGGAAAAGGGGAGCTGTTTTTT.

The CDR3 reads CASSEDSLNTEAFF. As DNA, the CDR3 is TGTGCCAGCAGCGAGGACAGTCTGAACACTGAAGCTTTCTTT. The chain links TRBV5-6 to TRBJ1-1, with a weak D call TRBD1 (6 bases). Germline-derived CDR1 and CDR2 are SGHDT and YYEEEE. The CDR3 runs to 14 residues. V shed 4 bases and J shed 0 bases, with 10 bases lying between them.

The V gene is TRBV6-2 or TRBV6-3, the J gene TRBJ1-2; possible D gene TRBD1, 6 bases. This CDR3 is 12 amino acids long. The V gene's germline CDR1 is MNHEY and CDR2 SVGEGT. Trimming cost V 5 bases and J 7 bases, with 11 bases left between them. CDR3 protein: CASSQTGIGYTF. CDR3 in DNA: TGTGCCAGCAGTCAAACAGGGATTGGCTACACCTTC.

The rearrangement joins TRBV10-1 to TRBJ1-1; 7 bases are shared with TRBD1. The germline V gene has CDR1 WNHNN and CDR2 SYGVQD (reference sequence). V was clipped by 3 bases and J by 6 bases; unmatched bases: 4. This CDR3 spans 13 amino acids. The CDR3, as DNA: TGCGCCAGCAGTGAACGACAGGGCTCTGAAGCTTTCTTT. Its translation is CASSERQGSEAFF.

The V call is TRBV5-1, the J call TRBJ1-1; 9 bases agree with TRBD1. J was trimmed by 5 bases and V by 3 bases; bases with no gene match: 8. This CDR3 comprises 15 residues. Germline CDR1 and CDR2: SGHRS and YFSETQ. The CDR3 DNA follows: TGCGCCAGCAGCTCGGGGACAGGGACAACTACTGAAGCTTTCTTT. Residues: CASSSGTGTTTEAFF.

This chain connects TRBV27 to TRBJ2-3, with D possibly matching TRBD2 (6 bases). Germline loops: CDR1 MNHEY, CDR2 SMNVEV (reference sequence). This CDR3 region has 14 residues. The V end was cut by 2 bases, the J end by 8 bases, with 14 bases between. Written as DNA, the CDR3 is TGTGCCAGCAGTTTAAGGGGCGGGATTGGTACGCAGTATTTT. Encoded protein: CASSLRGGIGTQYF.

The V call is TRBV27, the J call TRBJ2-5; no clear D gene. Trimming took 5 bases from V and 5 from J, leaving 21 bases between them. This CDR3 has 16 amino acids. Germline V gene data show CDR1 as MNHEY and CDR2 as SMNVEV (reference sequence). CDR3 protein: CASSLPLKPHRETQYF. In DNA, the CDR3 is TGTGCCAGCAGTCTACCCCTGAAACCCCACCGTGAGACCCAGTACTTC.

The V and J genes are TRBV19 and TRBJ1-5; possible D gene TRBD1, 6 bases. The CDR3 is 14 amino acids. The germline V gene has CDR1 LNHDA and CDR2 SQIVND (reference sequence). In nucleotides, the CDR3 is TGTGCAAGTTCCAGGGGTGTTGACAATCAGCCCCAGCATTTT. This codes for CASSRGVDNQPQHF.

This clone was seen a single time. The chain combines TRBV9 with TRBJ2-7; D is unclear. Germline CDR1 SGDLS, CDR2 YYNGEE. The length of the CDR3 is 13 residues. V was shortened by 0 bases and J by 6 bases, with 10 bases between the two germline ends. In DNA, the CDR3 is TGTGCCAGCAGCGTAGACCCCCTAGGCGAGCAGTACTTC. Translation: CASSVDPLGEQYF.

Written as DNA, the CDR3 is TGCAGTGCTGGTGGACAGGGAGCTATGAACACTGAAGCTTTCTTT. Translated: CSAGGQGAMNTEAFF. The V call is TRBV20-1, the J call TRBJ1-1; 8 bases line up with TRBD1. There are 15 residues in the CDR3. V gave up 5 bases and J gave up 0 bases; unmatched junction bases: 8. The germline V gene encodes CDR1 DFQATT and CDR2 SNEGSKA (reference sequence).

The CDR3 protein is CASSQPGLAGEQYF. The CDR3 DNA is TGCGCCAGCAGCCAGCCGGGACTAGCGGGCGAGCAGTACTTC. V usage is TRBV4-1 and J usage is TRBJ2-7, with 12 bases aligning to TRBD2. V shed 3 bases, J shed 6 bases, and the junction held 3 bases outside the gene matches. The CDR3 is 14 amino acids. Germline assignment: CDR1 MGHRA and CDR2 YSYEKL.

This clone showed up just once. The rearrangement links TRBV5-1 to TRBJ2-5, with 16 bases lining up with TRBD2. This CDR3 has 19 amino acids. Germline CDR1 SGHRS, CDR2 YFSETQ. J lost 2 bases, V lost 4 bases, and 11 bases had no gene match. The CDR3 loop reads CASSPVGTSGRARQETQYF. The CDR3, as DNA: TGCGCCAGCAGCCCGGTGGGGACTAGCGGGAGGGCCCGGCAAGAGACCCAGTACTTC.

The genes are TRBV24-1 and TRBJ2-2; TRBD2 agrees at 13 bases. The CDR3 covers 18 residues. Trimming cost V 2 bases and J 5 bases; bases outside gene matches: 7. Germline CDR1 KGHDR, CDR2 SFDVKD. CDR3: CATSDSTSGRARTGELFF. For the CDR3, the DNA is TGTGCCACCAGTGATTCCACTAGCGGGAGGGCTAGGACCGGGGAGCTGTTTTTT.

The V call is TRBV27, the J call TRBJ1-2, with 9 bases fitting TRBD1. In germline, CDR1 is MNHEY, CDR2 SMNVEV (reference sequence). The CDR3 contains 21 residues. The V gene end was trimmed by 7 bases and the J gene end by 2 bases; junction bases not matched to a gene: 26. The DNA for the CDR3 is TGTGCCAGCACCACAGTCCCATACCCCCGGGACAGGGACTTTCCGAACTATGGCTACACCTTC. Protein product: CASTTVPYPRDRDFPNYGYTF.

CDR3 in DNA: TGTGCCAGCAGTCGGTCCCAGGCAAATGAAAAACTGTTTTTT. Its protein product is CASSRSQANEKLFF. V and J are TRBV6-5 and TRBJ1-4; D is undetermined. This CDR3 is 14 amino acids long. Germline V gives CDR1 MNHEY, CDR2 SVGAGI. V shed 5 bases and J shed 5 bases, with 12 bases lying between them.

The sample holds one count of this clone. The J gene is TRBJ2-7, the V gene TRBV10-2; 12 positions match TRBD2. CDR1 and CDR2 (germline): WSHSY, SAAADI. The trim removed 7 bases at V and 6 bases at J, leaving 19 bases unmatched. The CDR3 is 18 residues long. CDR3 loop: CASTGERASGGASFEQYF. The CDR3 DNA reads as TGCGCCAGCACTGGTGAAAGGGCTAGCGGGGGGGCTAGTTTCGAGCAGTACTTC.

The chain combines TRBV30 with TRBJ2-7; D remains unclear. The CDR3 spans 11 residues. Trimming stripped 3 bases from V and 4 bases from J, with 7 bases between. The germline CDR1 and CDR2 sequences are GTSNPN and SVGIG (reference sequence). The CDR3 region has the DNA TGTGCCTGGAGGGCAGTATACGAGCAGTACTTC. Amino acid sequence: CAWRAVYEQYF.

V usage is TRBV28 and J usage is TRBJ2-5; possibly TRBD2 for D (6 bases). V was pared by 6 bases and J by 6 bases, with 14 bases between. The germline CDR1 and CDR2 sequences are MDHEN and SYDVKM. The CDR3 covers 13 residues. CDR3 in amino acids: CASSRGGEQTQYF. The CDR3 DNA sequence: TGTGCCAGCAGCCGAGGAGGGGAGCAGACCCAGTACTTC.

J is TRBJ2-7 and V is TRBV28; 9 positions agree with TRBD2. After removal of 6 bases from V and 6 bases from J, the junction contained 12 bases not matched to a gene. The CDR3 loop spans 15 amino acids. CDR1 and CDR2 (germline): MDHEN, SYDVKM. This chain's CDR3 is CASSPGTSFLAEQYF. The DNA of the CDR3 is TGTGCCAGCAGCCCCGGGACTAGCTTTTTAGCCGAGCAGTACTTC. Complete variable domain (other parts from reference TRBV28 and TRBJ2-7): DVKVTQSSRYLVKRTGEKVFLECVQDMDHENMFWYRQDPGLGLRLIYFSYDVKMKEKGDIPEGYSVSREKKERFSLILESASTNQTSMYLCASSPGTSFLAEQYFGPGTRLTVT.

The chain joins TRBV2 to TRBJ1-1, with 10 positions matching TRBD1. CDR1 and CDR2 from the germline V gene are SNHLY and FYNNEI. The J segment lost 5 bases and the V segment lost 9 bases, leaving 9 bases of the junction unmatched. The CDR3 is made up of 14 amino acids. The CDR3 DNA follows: TGTGCCAGTATAGCCCGGGACAGGGGAACTGAAGCTTTCTTT. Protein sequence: CASIARDRGTEAFF.

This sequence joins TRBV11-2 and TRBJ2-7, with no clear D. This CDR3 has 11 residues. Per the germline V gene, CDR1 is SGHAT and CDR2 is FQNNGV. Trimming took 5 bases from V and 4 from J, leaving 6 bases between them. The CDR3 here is CASSAFYEQYF. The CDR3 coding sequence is TGTGCCAGCAGCGCGTTTTACGAGCAGTACTTC.

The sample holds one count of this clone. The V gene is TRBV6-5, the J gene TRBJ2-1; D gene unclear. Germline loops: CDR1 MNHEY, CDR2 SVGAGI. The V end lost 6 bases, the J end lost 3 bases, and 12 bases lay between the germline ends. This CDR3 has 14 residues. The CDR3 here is CASSPSPLYNEQFF. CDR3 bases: TGTGCCAGCAGCCCAAGCCCCCTCTACAATGAGCAGTTCTTC.

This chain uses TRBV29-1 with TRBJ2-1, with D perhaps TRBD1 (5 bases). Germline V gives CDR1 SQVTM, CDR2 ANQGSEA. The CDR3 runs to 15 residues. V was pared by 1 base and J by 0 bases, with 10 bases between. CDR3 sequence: CSVEGQRSSYNEQFF. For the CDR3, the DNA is TGCAGCGTTGAAGGACAGCGAAGCTCCTACAATGAGCAGTTCTTC.

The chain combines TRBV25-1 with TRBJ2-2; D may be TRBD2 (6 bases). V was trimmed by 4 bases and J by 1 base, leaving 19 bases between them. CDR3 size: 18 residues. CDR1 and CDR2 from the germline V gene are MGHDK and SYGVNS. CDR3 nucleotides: TGTGCCAGCAGTGGCGGCCTAGGGAGGTTTAGGAACACCGGGGAGCTGTTTTTT. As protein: CASSGGLGRFRNTGELFF.

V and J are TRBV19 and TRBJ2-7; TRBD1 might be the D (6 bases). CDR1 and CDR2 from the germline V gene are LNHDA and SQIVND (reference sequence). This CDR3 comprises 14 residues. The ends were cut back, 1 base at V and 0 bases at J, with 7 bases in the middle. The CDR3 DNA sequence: TGTGCCAGTAGTATAGGGGGGCCCTCCTACGAGCAGTACTTC. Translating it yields CASSIGGPSYEQYF.

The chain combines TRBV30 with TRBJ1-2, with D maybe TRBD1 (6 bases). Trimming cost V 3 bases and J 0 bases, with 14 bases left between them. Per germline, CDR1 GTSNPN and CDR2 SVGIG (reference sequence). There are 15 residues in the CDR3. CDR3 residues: CAWRKGGAPNYGYTF. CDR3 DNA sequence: TGTGCCTGGAGGAAGGGGGGGGCGCCTAACTATGGCTACACCTTC.